These 18 T cell receptor beta chains came from one sample sequenced in a study of TIL therapy for anti-PD-1-resistant metastatic lung cancer. The immunoSEQ assay was v3. Measured with immunoSEQ multiplex PCR; TCRdb has only the in-frame clones, and not every one. The profile shows 52,000 or so clones, around four fifths of them singletons. Regarding time point: pre-treatment sample, taken before nivolumab and TIL therapy. Specimen: blood, collected at baseline. These receptor sequences come from a person aged 30 to 80 with non-small cell lung cancer.

V gene TRBV29-1 combines with J gene TRBJ1-2; D is perhaps TRBD1 (5 bases). Deletions cut 4 bases from V and 3 bases from J, with 18 bases between. From germline, CDR1 is SQVTM and CDR2 ANQGSEA. This CDR3 comprises 15 residues. CDR3 sequence: CSVGPITREHYGYTF. The DNA of the CDR3 is TGCAGCGTTGGGCCCATTACCAGGGAACACTATGGCTACACCTTC.

The V gene is TRBV7-6, the J gene TRBJ2-3; D might be TRBD1 or TRBD2, each matching 5 bases. CDR1 is SGHVS and CDR2 is FNYEAQ in the germline V gene. V dropped 1 base and J dropped 2 bases, with 13 bases sitting between them. CDR3 length: 16 amino acids. The DNA for the CDR3 is TGTGCCAGCAGCTTAGACGTCGGGACGGTCACAGATACGCAGTATTTT. It codes for CASSLDVGTVTDTQYF.

This chain uses TRBV7-2 with TRBJ1-1; maybe TRBD1 (5 bases). The CDR3 sequence is 14 residues long. The germline V gene encodes CDR1 SGHTA and CDR2 FQGNSA. The V and J ends lost 5 bases and 1 base respectively, with 11 bases between them. The CDR3 bases are TGTGCCAGCAGCCAACAGGCCGGGAACACTGAAGCTTTCTTT. This gives the protein CASSQQAGNTEAFF.

This chain joins TRBV7-9 and TRBJ2-5, with 9 bases lining up with TRBD1. Germline-derived CDR1 and CDR2 are SEHNR and FQNEAQ (reference sequence). The V gene end was trimmed by 5 bases and the J gene end by 3 bases; junction bases not matched to a gene: 1. The CDR3 extends over 13 amino acids. CDR3 sequence reads: CASSRQGEETQYF. CDR3 coding DNA: TGTGCCAGCAGCCGACAGGGGGAAGAGACCCAGTACTTC. Combining the CDR3 with reference TRBV7-9 and TRBJ2-5 gives the whole variable domain DTGVSQNPRHKITKRGQNVTFRCDPISEHNRLYWYRQTLGQGPEFLTYFQNEAQLEKSRLLSDRFSAERPKGSFSTLEIQRTEQGDSAMYLCASSRQGEETQYFGPGTRLLVL.

V gene TRBV27 combines with J gene TRBJ1-5; D is possibly TRBD1 (6 bases). The V gene lost 5 bases and the J gene lost 9 bases, with 14 bases spanning the gap. The CDR3 totals 13 residues. Germline V lookup: CDR1 MNHEY, CDR2 SMNVEV (reference sequence). The CDR3 DNA sequence: TGTGCCAGCAGTCAAATCAGGGGATTGCCCCAGCATTTT. It yields the protein CASSQIRGLPQHF.

This chain connects TRBV7-9 to TRBJ1-2; D is ambiguous. The V gene lost 3 bases and the J gene lost 7 bases, with 9 bases spanning the gap. Germline CDR1 and CDR2: SEHNR and FQNEAQ (reference sequence). The CDR3 runs to 12 residues. In nucleotides, the CDR3 is TGTGCCAGCAGCTTTGAGGGCGGTGGCTACACCTTC. Its translation is CASSFEGGGYTF.

The chain has TRBV19 and TRBJ2-3; D might be TRBD2 (5 bases). The CDR3 covers 15 residues. The ends were cut back, 4 bases at V and 8 bases at J, with 19 bases in the middle. The germline gives CDR1 LNHDA, CDR2 SQIVND (reference sequence). CDR3 sequence (DNA): TGTGCCAGTAGTACGGGGTTTGGGTCTCGAGGTACGCAGTATTTT. Amino acid sequence: CASSTGFGSRGTQYF.

The chain recombines TRBV5-4 with TRBJ2-7; D might be TRBD2 (5 bases). This CDR3 is built from 14 residues. V lost 0 bases, J lost 0 bases, and 7 bases lay in between. Germline V gives CDR1 SGHNT, CDR2 YYREEE (reference sequence). The DNA of the CDR3 is TGTGCCAGCAGCTTGGATCTAGCCTCCTACGAGCAGTACTTC. The encoded protein is CASSLDLASYEQYF.

The V call is TRBV9, the J call TRBJ2-5, with a possible D match to TRBD1 (6 bases). This CDR3 has 16 residues. CDR1 is SGDLS and CDR2 is YYNGEE in the germline V gene. V gave up 0 bases and J gave up 2 bases, with 14 bases separating them. The DNA for the CDR3 is TGTGCCAGCAGCGTAGCCCCGGACAGTATACAAGAGACCCAGTACTTC. Its protein is CASSVAPDSIQETQYF. Variable domain in full (rest from reference TRBV9 and TRBJ2-5): DSGVTQTPKHLITATGQRVTLRCSPRSGDLSVYWYQQSLDQGLQFLIQYYNGEERAKGNILERFSAQQFPDLHSELNLSSLELGDSALYFCASSVAPDSIQETQYFGPGTRLLVL.

The chain carries TRBV12-5 and TRBJ2-5; 8 bases match TRBD1. With 6 bases clipped from V and 5 bases from J, the junction kept 5 bases outside the gene matches. CDR1 LGHNT and CDR2 FRNRAP come from the germline V gene. This CDR3 is 13 amino acids long. The CDR3 nucleotides are TGTGCTAGTGGGAACACAGGGGGTGAGACCCAGTACTTC. The encoded protein is CASGNTGGETQYF.

The rearrangement joins TRBV7-9 to TRBJ2-5, with D hard to call. The germline CDR1 and CDR2 sequences are SEHNR and FQNEAQ (reference sequence). The CDR3 runs to 13 residues. V shed 6 bases and J shed 0 bases, with 8 bases lying between them. The CDR3 DNA is TGTGCCAGCAGTTCCAGGTACCAAGAGACCCAGTACTTC. Protein sequence: CASSSRYQETQYF.

J is TRBJ2-1 and V is TRBV18; perhaps TRBD1 as D (6 bases). Deletions cut 0 bases from V and 8 bases from J, with 11 bases between. Germline assignment: CDR1 KGHSH and CDR2 LQKENI. The CDR3 has 14 residues. CDR3 sequence: CASSPPNRADEQFF. The CDR3 nucleotides read TGTGCCAGCTCACCACCAAACAGGGCGGATGAGCAGTTCTTC.

CDR3 region: CASSQIDGYEQYF. The CDR3 DNA follows: TGCGCCAGCAGCCAAATTGACGGCTACGAGCAGTACTTC. The chain employs TRBV4-3 and TRBJ2-7; D unclear. V shed 2 bases and J shed 3 bases, with 8 bases lying between them. The CDR3 totals 13 residues. CDR1 and CDR2 from the germline V gene are LGHNA and YSLEER.

This chain uses TRBV5-4 with TRBJ2-2; TRBD1 aligns across 8 bases. Germline V CDR1 and CDR2: SGHNT, YYREEE (reference sequence). There are 16 residues in the CDR3. Losses at the gene ends were 6 bases for V and 5 bases for J; bases not matched to a gene: 12. The CDR3: CASTNGQGRGTGELFF. For the CDR3, the DNA is TGTGCCAGCACCAACGGACAGGGTCGGGGAACCGGGGAGCTGTTTTTT.

The sample holds one count of this clone. V usage is TRBV6-5 and J usage is TRBJ1-6; possible D gene TRBD1, 6 bases. The CDR3 is 14 amino acids. V was pared by 6 bases and J by 5 bases, with 11 bases between. The germline V gene encodes CDR1 MNHEY and CDR2 SVGAGI. In nucleotides, the CDR3 is TGTGCCAGCAGAGTTACAGGGAATAATTCACCCCTCCACTTT. It specifies CASRVTGNNSPLHF.

The chain joins TRBV5-1 to TRBJ2-2, with a possible D match to TRBD2 (6 bases). The V end was cut by 2 bases, the J end by 1 base, with 12 bases between. CDR1 is SGHRS and CDR2 is YFSETQ in the germline V gene. This CDR3 comprises 16 residues. The DNA of the CDR3 is TGCGCCAGCAGCTTAATCGGGACTCAGAACACCGGGGAGCTGTTTTTT. It encodes CASSLIGTQNTGELFF.

This sequence joins TRBV11-2 and TRBJ1-1; D unresolved. Germline CDR1 SGHAT, CDR2 FQNNGV. The CDR3 has 13 amino acids. Deletions cut 3 bases from V and 4 bases from J, with 9 bases between. In DNA, the CDR3 is TGTGCCAGCAGCTTTGGGCGGGTCACTGAAGCTTTCTTT. Its translation is CASSFGRVTEAFF.

A few counts support this clone. The chain recombines TRBV27 with TRBJ2-3; possible D gene TRBD2, 6 bases. CDR3 length: 14 residues. CDR1 is MNHEY and CDR2 is SMNVEV in the germline V gene (reference sequence). Trimming stripped 3 bases from V and 6 bases from J, with 13 bases between. The CDR3 DNA reads TGTGCCAGCAGTTTGGAGGGACCAAGGGATACGCAGTATTTT. It specifies CASSLEGPRDTQYF.